This T cell receptor beta chain is drawn from a study of identical twins. This clonotype was seen only a few times. Antigen specificity is unknown. The cDNA had a unique molecular identifier and a template-switch universal primer site. TCRdb used MiXCR to reprocess the 5' RACE reads, holding one entry per CDR3 protein. The table lists some 500,000 distinct CDR3 sequences, 11% to 15% of them singletons. With 7 bases removed from V and 12 bases from J, the gap between germline ends came to 25 bases. Per the germline V gene, CDR1 is MNHEY and CDR2 is SVGEGT. This CDR3 contains 15 residues. Among all donors, each was a healthy Caucasian. Study-wide results and caveats: Cross-sectional statistics, not tracking of the same donors, supported the conclusions.

The sample was also linked to a second study, of yellow fever vaccine responses in identical twins.

The TCR originated in a woman in her late teens or twenties in good health. The chain joins TRBV6-2 or TRBV6-3 to TRBJ2-1, with unresolved D. The material sequenced was CD4+ T cells sorted from blood. CDR3 coding DNA: TGTGCCAGCAACGACCTTAAAATGGGGATAAGGTGGCAGTTCTTC. It translates to CASNDLKMGIRWQFF.